What follows is one T cell receptor (beta chain) and its context. The record originates from a study of CD8 T cells in Susac syndrome. Random hexamers primed reverse transcription of about 0.45 to 1 ug RNA. An immunoSEQ multiplex PCR amplified TCR beta CDR3 over 54 Vbeta and 13 Jbeta. One entry per CDR3 protein results from TCRdb running MiXCR on the immunoSEQ multiplex PCR reads. The sample contains roughly 200,000 distinct CDR3 sequences, approximately 96% of which appear only once. This CDR3 contains 15 residues. Germline V gene lookup returns CDR1 DFQATT and CDR2 SNEGSKA (reference sequence). The ends were cut back, 3 bases at V and 4 bases at J, with 18 bases in the middle.

The sequence was collected from a human donor with multiple sclerosis. The chain links TRBV20-1 to TRBJ2-5; D may be TRBD2 (6 bases). Sample: CD4+ T cells from PBMCs. The CDR3 DNA sequence: TGCAGTGCTAGCCCCAGTTACGGGGGTCGAGAGACCCAGTACTTC. It is translated as CSASPSYGGRETQYF.